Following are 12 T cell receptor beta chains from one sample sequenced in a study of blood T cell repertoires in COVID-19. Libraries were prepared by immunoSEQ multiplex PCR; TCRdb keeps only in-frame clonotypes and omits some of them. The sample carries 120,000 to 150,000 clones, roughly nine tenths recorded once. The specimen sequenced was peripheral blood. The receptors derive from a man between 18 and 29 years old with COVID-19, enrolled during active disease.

The CDR3 loop reads CASSSDREGLYEQYF. The CDR3 coding sequence is TGTGCCAGCAGCTCGGACAGGGAGGGCCTCTACGAGCAGTACTTC. The chain employs TRBV7-9 and TRBJ2-7, with D perhaps TRBD1 (8 bases). Between the trimmed V and J ends, which lost 4 bases and 3 bases, there was a span of 16 bases. Germline V CDR1 and CDR2: SEHNR, FQNEAQ (reference sequence). The CDR3 spans 15 residues.

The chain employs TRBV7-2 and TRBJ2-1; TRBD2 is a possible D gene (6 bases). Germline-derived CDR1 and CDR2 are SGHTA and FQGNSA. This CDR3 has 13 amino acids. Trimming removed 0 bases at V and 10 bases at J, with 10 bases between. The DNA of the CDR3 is TGTGCCAGCAGCTTAGCGAGGGCGGGGGAGCAGTTCTTC. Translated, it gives CASSLARAGEQFF.

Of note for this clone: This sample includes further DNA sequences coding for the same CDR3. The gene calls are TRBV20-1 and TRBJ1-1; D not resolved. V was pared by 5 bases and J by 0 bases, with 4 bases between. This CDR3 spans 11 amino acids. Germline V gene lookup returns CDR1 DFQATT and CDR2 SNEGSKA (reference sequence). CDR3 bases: TGCAGTGCTCCCTTGAACACTGAAGCTTTCTTT. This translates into CSAPLNTEAFF.

Here the CDR3 DNA reads TGTGCCAGCAGTCTGGCCTTCTACAATGAGCAGTTCTTC. Translation gives CASSLAFYNEQFF. The rearrangement links TRBV6-2 or TRBV6-3 to TRBJ2-1, with no clear D. Germline assignment: CDR1 MNHEY and CDR2 SVGEGT. V was shortened by 5 bases and J by 3 bases, with 8 bases between the two germline ends. This CDR3 has 13 residues.

CDR3 loop: CASSLDGRPLEQYF. CDR3 in DNA: TGCGCCAGCAGCTTGGACGGTCGCCCCCTCGAGCAGTACTTC. The rearrangement joins TRBV5-1 to TRBJ2-7; D gene uncertain. The CDR3 contains 14 residues. The V end was cut by 0 bases, the J end by 6 bases, with 13 bases between. Germline-derived CDR1 and CDR2 are SGHRS and YFSETQ.

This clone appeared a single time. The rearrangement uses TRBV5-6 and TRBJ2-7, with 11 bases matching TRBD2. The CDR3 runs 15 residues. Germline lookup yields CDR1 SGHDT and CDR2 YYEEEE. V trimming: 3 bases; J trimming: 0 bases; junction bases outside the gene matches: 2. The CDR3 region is CASSWGLADSYEQYF. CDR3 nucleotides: TGTGCCAGCAGCTGGGGACTAGCGGACTCCTACGAGCAGTACTTC.

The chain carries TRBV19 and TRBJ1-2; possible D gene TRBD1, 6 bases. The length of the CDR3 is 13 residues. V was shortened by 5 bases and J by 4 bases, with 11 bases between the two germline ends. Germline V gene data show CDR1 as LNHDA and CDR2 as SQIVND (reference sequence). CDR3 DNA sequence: TGTGCCAGTAGTTATGACAGGACCTATGGCTACACCTTC. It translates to CASSYDRTYGYTF.

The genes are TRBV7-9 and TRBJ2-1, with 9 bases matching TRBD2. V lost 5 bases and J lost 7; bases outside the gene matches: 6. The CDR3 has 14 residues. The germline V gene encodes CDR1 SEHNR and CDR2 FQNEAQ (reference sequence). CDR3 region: CASSPYAGGNEQFF. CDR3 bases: TGTGCCAGCAGCCCGTACGCGGGGGGGAATGAGCAGTTCTTC.

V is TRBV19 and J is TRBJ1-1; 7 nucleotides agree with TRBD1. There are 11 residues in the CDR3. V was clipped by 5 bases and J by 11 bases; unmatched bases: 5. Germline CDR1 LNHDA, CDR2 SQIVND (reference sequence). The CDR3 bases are TGTGCCAGTAGTTTCGGACAGGCGGCTTTCTTT. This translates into CASSFGQAAFF.

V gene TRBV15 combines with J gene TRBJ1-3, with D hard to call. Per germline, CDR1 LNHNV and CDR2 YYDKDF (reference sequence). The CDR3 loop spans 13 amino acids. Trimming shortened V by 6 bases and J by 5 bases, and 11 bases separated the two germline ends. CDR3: CATRVANRNTIYF. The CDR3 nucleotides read TGTGCCACCAGAGTGGCAAATCGAAACACCATATATTTT.

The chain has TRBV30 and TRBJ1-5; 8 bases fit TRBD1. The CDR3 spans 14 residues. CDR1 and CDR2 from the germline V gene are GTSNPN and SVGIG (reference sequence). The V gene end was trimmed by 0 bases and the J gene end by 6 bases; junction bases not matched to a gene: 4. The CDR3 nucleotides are TGTGCCTGGAGTGTTGGCAGGGGGCGTCAGCCCCAGCATTTT. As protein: CAWSVGRGRQPQHF.

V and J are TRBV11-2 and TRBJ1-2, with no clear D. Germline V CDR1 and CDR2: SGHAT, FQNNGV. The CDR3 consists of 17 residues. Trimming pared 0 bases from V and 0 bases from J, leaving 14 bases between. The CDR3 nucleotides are TGTGCCAGCAGCTTAGATTATCGGGAACCAGCTAACTATGGCTACACCTTC. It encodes CASSLDYREPANYGYTF.